The clone carrying this T cell receptor beta chain showed up many times. The antigen is not known. This specimen belongs to a study of CD8 T cells in ankylosing spondylitis. General observations from the study: Matched ankylosing spondylitis synovial fluid reportedly contained a significantly enriched population of disease-linked clones. What seemed typical of ankylosing spondylitis blood was a TCR beta motif built from fewer than ten highly homologous variants.

TCRdb redid the calling of the 5' RACE reads with MiXCR, one entry per CDR3 protein. The table lists about 840,000 distinct CDR3 sequences, roughly 12% of them singletons. This CDR3 region has 13 residues. The V gene lost 5 bases and the J gene lost 12 bases, with 20 bases spanning the gap. The chain recombines TRBV12-3 or TRBV12-4 with TRBJ2-7, with D uncertain. The receptor was derived from a male donor with ankylosing spondylitis. Sequencing input: blood, either unsorted or a sorted T cell fraction (not recorded which). Written as DNA, the CDR3 is TGTGCCAGCAGTCCATCGGCAGGTGTATCTTTGTACTTC. This encodes CASSPSAGVSLYF.